The 22 T cell receptor beta chains presented below share a single source sample, sequenced in a study of T-cell reconstitution after alpha-beta-depleted transplantation in children. The authors prepared the TCRbeta library with unique molecular identifiers. MiXCR was run by TCRdb on the PCR reads, yielding one entry per CDR3 protein. The data show 480,000 or so distinct CDR3 sequences, 10% seen once. The sequences come from PBMCs, collected before TCRalphabeta/CD19-depleted stem cell transplant. These receptors were collected from a child younger than 10 with inherited bone marrow failure, due to receive a stem cell transplant.

This clonotype was picked up many times. This chain links TRBV6-5 with TRBJ1-2; D remains ambiguous. Between the trimmed V and J ends, which lost 6 bases and 6 bases, there was a span of 14 bases. This CDR3 spans 13 amino acids. Germline V gene lookup returns CDR1 MNHEY and CDR2 SVGAGI. CDR3 protein: CASSYTKVDGYTF. The CDR3 DNA sequence: TGTGCCAGCAGCTACACGAAGGTTGATGGCTACACCTTC.

This clonotype was counted at least ten times. The chain uses TRBV28 and TRBJ2-7; 9 nucleotides agree with TRBD2. This CDR3 is built from 15 residues. Trimming at V came to 11 bases and at J to 7 bases, leaving 18 bases not matched to a gene. Germline CDR1 is MDHEN and CDR2 is SYDVKM. The CDR3 coding sequence is TGTGCCTCCGCCGGGTATGCGGGAGGGTCTTGGGAGCAGTACTTC. As protein: CASAGYAGGSWEQYF. Full variable domain (rest looked up from reference TRBV28 and TRBJ2-7): DVKVTQSSRYLVKRTGEKVFLECVQDMDHENMFWYRQDPGLGLRLIYFSYDVKMKEKGDIPEGYSVSREKKERFSLILESASTNQTSMYLCASAGYAGGSWEQYFGPGTRLTVT.

As regards this clonotype: A read error may be the cause here, since a much bigger clone is one base away. The CDR3, as DNA: TGTGCCTGGAGTGAACGAAGGGAGCAGTTCTTC. This encodes CAWSERREQFF. This rearrangement joins TRBV30 to TRBJ2-1; D is ambiguous. From germline, CDR1 is GTSNPN and CDR2 SVGIG (reference sequence). CDR3 length equals 11 residues. Trimming pared 1 base from V and 10 bases from J, leaving 8 bases between.

Ten or more counts support this clonotype. V and J are TRBV4-3 and TRBJ2-2, with 8 bases fitting TRBD1. The CDR3 loop spans 15 amino acids. V was pared by 1 base and J by 5 bases, with 3 bases of the junction left unmatched. Germline CDR1 and CDR2: LGHNA and YSLEER. This CDR3 is CASSQAGTGTGELFF. Here the CDR3 DNA reads TGCGCCAGCAGCCAAGCCGGGACAGGAACCGGGGAGCTGTTTTTT.

There are a few counts of this clonotype. The gene calls are TRBV7-9 and TRBJ2-5, with D uncertain. The CDR3 length is 15 residues. Germline lookup yields CDR1 SEHNR and CDR2 FQNEAQ (reference sequence). V lost 1 base, J lost 9 bases, and 18 bases lay in between. Here the CDR3 DNA reads TGTGCCAGCAGCTTAGTCACAGCGCGGCGTATAGCCCAGTACTTC. Translating it yields CASSLVTARRIAQYF. The whole variable domain, filled in from reference TRBV7-9 and TRBJ2-5, reads DTGVSQNPRHKITKRGQNVTFRCDPISEHNRLYWYRQTLGQGPEFLTYFQNEAQLEKSRLLSDRFSAERPKGSFSTLEIQRTEQGDSAMYLCASSLVTARRIAQYFGPGTRLLVL.

This clonotype was seen ten or more times. J is TRBJ2-7 and V is TRBV7-2, with 8 positions matching TRBD1. Germline values: CDR1 SGHTA, CDR2 FQGNSA. The CDR3 is made up of 17 amino acids. J lost 6 bases, V lost 4 bases, and 17 bases had no gene match. The CDR3 sequence is CASSSPLWTGNLLEQYF. Here the CDR3 DNA reads TGTGCCAGCAGCTCGCCGCTATGGACAGGGAATTTGCTCGAGCAGTACTTC.

This chain joins TRBV15 and TRBJ2-7; unclear D gene. CDR1 LNHNV and CDR2 YYDKDF come from the germline V gene (reference sequence). The CDR3 totals 14 residues. The ends were cut back, 0 bases at V and 7 bases at J, with 13 bases in the middle. CDR3 region: CATSRDTGWQEQYF. The DNA of the CDR3 is TGTGCCACCAGCAGAGATACCGGGTGGCAGGAGCAGTACTTC. The variable domain in full, with the rest retrieved from reference TRBV15 and TRBJ2-7, is DAMVIQNPRYQVTQFGKPVTLSCSQTLNHNVMYWYQQKSSQAPKLLFHYYDKDFNNEADTPDNFQSRRPNTSFCFLDIRSPGLGDTAMYLCATSRDTGWQEQYFGPGTRLTVT.

This clonotype appeared a few times. V gene TRBV10-2 combines with J gene TRBJ1-1; D perhaps matches TRBD1 (6 bases). V was trimmed by 7 bases and J by 0 bases, leaving 15 bases between them. Germline CDR1 and CDR2: WSHSY and SAAADI. The CDR3 is 15 amino acids. In nucleotides, the CDR3 is TGCGCCAGCAATTCACAGGGATGGCTGAACACTGAAGCTTTCTTT. It translates to CASNSQGWLNTEAFF.

This clonotype appeared many times. The chain uses TRBV15 and TRBJ2-4; no firm D call. The CDR3 sequence is 15 residues long. Germline-derived CDR1 and CDR2 are LNHNV and YYDKDF (reference sequence). The ends were cut back, 0 bases at V and 2 bases at J, with 8 bases in the middle. The CDR3 DNA is TGTGCCACCAGCAGAGATCTTCTTTCCAAAAACATTCAGTACTTC. Amino acid sequence: CATSRDLLSKNIQYF.

As for this clonotype: Sequence at one end of the junction differs from germline and may be a read error. This chain links TRBV20-1 with TRBJ2-5, with 10 positions matching TRBD2. The CDR3 length is 16 residues. Germline V lookup: CDR1 DFQATT, CDR2 SNEGSKA (reference sequence). The CDR3 protein is CSARGSSSGSGETRYF. CDR3 bases: TGCAGTGCTAGAGGTTCATCTAGCGGGAGTGGGGAGACCCGGTACTTC.

Worth noting for this clonotype: Mismatch with germline at one junction end may stem from a read error. The rearrangement links TRBV6-1 to TRBJ2-1; 10 bases agree with TRBD1. The germline V gene encodes CDR1 MNHNS and CDR2 SASEGT. The CDR3 runs 13 residues. CDR3 coding DNA: TGTGCCGGCAGACGGACAGGGGGGAATGAGCAGTTCTTC. It specifies CAGRRTGGNEQFF.

This clonotype was seen repeatedly, ten times or more. At one end, the junction sequence differs from germline, possibly due to a read error. J is TRBJ2-5 and V is TRBV27, with TRBD2 as a possible D gene (7 bases). CDR3 length equals 13 residues. Germline CDR1 and CDR2: MNHEY and SMNVEV (reference sequence). As DNA, the CDR3 is TGTGTCAGCAGTTTACGGGGGGCGGAGACCCAGTACTTC. This sequence encodes CVSSLRGAETQYF.

In its sample, this clonotype was seen many times. The chain joins TRBV2 to TRBJ2-3; D is ambiguous. V was cut by 4 bases and J by 12 bases, with 14 bases left in between. The germline CDR1 and CDR2 sequences are SNHLY and FYNNEI. The CDR3 extends over 12 amino acids. CDR3 in amino acids: CASSGIVDCQYF. CDR3 nucleotides: TGTGCCAGCAGTGGAATCGTCGACTGTCAGTATTTT.

This clonotype was seen repeatedly, ten times or more. The CDR3 DNA follows: TGCAGCGTTGTAGGGCAAACTAATGAAAAACTGTTTTTT. Its protein is CSVVGQTNEKLFF. This chain connects TRBV29-1 to TRBJ1-4; D call uncertain. The CDR3 loop spans 13 amino acids. CDR1 is SQVTM, CDR2 ANQGSEA, per germline. V shed 4 bases and J shed 1 base, with 7 bases lying between them.

This clonotype was counted a few times. The chain employs TRBV20-1 and TRBJ2-3; TRBD2 matches at 12 bases. V gave up 4 bases and J gave up 3 bases; unmatched junction bases: 2. The CDR3 covers 14 residues. Germline lookup yields CDR1 DFQATT and CDR2 SNEGSKA (reference sequence). The CDR3 region is CSATTSGRTDTQYF. In DNA form, the CDR3 reads TGCAGTGCTACGACTAGCGGGAGAACAGATACGCAGTATTTT.

This clonotype was seen ten or more times. This chain links TRBV7-9 with TRBJ2-1; D is uncertain. The CDR3 is 17 amino acids. V lost 5 bases to trimming and J lost 5 bases, with 22 bases between them. CDR1 SEHNR and CDR2 FQNEAQ come from the germline V gene (reference sequence). In DNA, the CDR3 is TGTGCCAGCAGCCAACCTGGCTCTCGGAGAGGCGACAATGAGCAGTTCTTC. Amino acid sequence: CASSQPGSRRGDNEQFF.

This clonotype was detected many times. The CDR3 loop is CASSTAGAYNEQFF. CDR3 sequence (DNA): TGTGCCAGCAGTACGGCGGGCGCTTACAATGAGCAGTTCTTC. V gene TRBV27 combines with J gene TRBJ2-1; possible D gene TRBD2, 5 bases. The germline V and J ends were trimmed by 5 bases and 4 bases, with 12 bases remaining between them. The CDR3 totals 14 residues. The germline V gene encodes CDR1 MNHEY and CDR2 SMNVEV (reference sequence).

This clonotype has a count of ten or more. The V gene is TRBV28, the J gene TRBJ2-4, with 11 bases aligning to TRBD2. The CDR3 extends over 19 amino acids. The germline V gene encodes CDR1 MDHEN and CDR2 SYDVKM. The junction had 14 bases not matched to a gene; V was cut back by 7 bases and J by 0 bases. CDR3 bases: TGTGCCAGCACCCCAACCGGGACTAGCGGATTAATAGCCAAAAACATTCAGTACTTC. Amino acid sequence: CASTPTGTSGLIAKNIQYF.

To note about this clonotype: This may stem from a read error, because a much larger clone lies one nucleotide away. V and J are TRBV25-1 and TRBJ2-7; 12 bases line up with TRBD2. This CDR3 comprises 16 residues. Germline V gene lookup returns CDR1 MGHDK and CDR2 SYGVNS. CDR3: CTSSDPRLAGVSEQYF. CDR3 DNA: TGTACCAGCAGTGATCCCCGACTAGCGGGAGTGTCCGAGCAGTACTTC.

This clonotype was counted many times. The gene calls are TRBV28 and TRBJ1-1; D might be TRBD1 (5 bases). The V gene's germline CDR1 is MDHEN and CDR2 SYDVKM. V dropped 2 bases and J dropped 3 bases, with 16 bases sitting between them. The CDR3 loop spans 16 amino acids. This CDR3 is CASSLQPPTVYTEAFF. In DNA form, the CDR3 reads TGTGCCAGCAGTTTACAACCCCCGACAGTCTACACTGAAGCTTTCTTT.

V usage is TRBV3-1 and J usage is TRBJ2-1, with TRBD2 identical over 11 bases. This CDR3 comprises 20 residues. Trimming removed 3 bases from V and 4 bases from J; junction bases left unmatched: 17. CDR1 LGHDT and CDR2 YNNKEL come from the germline V gene (reference sequence). The CDR3: CASSHLIIIAGGPGYNEQFF. The CDR3 DNA reads as TGTGCCAGCAGCCATCTGATAATTATAGCGGGAGGGCCGGGGTACAATGAGCAGTTCTTC.

The chain links TRBV12-3 or TRBV12-4 to TRBJ2-3; 8 bases line up with TRBD2. The V gene end was trimmed by 5 bases and the J gene end by 4 bases; junction bases not matched to a gene: 17. CDR3 length equals 18 residues. The CDR3 reads CASSLTGLGVFGPDTQYF. CDR3 coding DNA: TGTGCCAGCAGTCTTACGGGACTAGGGGTATTCGGGCCAGATACGCAGTATTTT.